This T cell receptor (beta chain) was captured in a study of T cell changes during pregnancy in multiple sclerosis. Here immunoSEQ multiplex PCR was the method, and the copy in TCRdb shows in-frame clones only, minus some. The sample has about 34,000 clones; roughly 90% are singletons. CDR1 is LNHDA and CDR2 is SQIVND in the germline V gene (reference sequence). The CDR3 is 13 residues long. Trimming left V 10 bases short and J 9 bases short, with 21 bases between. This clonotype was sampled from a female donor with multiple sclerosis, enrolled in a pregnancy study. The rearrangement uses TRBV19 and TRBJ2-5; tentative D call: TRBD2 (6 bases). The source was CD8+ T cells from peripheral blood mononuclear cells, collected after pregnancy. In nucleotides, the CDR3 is TGTGCCACTGGGCTCGGGATCCCGGGGGCCCAGTACTTC. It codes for CATGLGIPGAQYF.